The rows below give T cell receptor beta chains drawn from one sample of a study of blood T cell repertoires in COVID-19. TCRdb's copy holds only in-frame clones and misses some; the assay was immunoSEQ multiplex PCR. The sample lists approximately 220,000 clones, just under 90% occurring once. Sequenced material: PBMCs or T cells enriched from blood (not recorded which). The receptors stem from a man aged 25 to 40 who had recovered from COVID-19. CDR3s include the opening cysteine and the closing phenylalanine or tryptophan.

length | J | V | CDR3
16 | TRBJ1-1 | TRBV4-1 | CASGMTLRDNKIEAFF
17 | TRBJ2-1 | TRBV7-6 | CASSLKGSPSSYNEQFF
15 | TRBJ2-7 | TRBV15 | CATSMAGGTSYEQYF
15 | TRBJ1-4 | TRBV4-3 | CASSQGSGGGEKLFF
13 | TRBJ1-5 | TRBV30 | CAWSVGPNQPQHF
13 | TRBJ1-1 | TRBV4-3 | CASSPAGWGEAFF
13 | TRBJ1-2 | TRBV14 | CASSGQVNYGYTF
16 | TRBJ1-5 | TRBV3-1/TRBV3-2 | CASSQGRGYGNQPQHF
16 | TRBJ1-2 | TRBV5-4 | CASSSNGGGTNYGYTF
15 | TRBJ1-2 | TRBV18 | CASSLGQGANYGYTF
13 | TRBJ2-7 | TRBV30 | CAWSDGNLYEQYF
14 | TRBJ2-5 | TRBV7-9 | CASSNRQGRETQYF
15 | TRBJ2-3 | TRBV3-1/TRBV3-2 | CASSLRNRGTDTQYF
16 | TRBJ2-7 | TRBV11-2 | CASSLAPRDRTYEQYF
12 | TRBJ2-1 | TRBV3-1/TRBV3-2 | CASSITANEQFF
16 | TRBJ2-7 | TRBV4-2 | CASSHQTTGLSYEQYF
13 | TRBJ1-2 | TRBV2 | CASSEQVHYGYTF